These 8 T cell receptor beta chains were all obtained from the same sample, sequenced in a study of shared clonotypes between healthy human individuals. The data were produced by immunoSEQ multiplex PCR, yet TCRdb's version contains in-frame clones alone and is incomplete. The table includes millions of clones, 85% to 95% detected once. The material sequenced was naive CD4+ T cells sorted from blood. Subset specified: CD45RA+ positively selected. The receptor set was obtained from a man between 18 and 35 years old in good health.

The rearrangement links TRBV7-2 to TRBJ1-4, with D possibly being TRBD1 (6 bases). Trimming left V 4 bases short and J 0 bases short, with 6 bases between. The CDR3 is made up of 14 amino acids. Germline V gives CDR1 SGHTA, CDR2 FQGNSA. CDR3 loop: CASSYRATNEKLFF. In DNA form, the CDR3 reads TGTGCCAGCAGCTACAGGGCAACTAATGAAAAACTGTTTTTT.

This clone came up a few times. This CDR3 is CASSPSGNTIYF. In DNA, the CDR3 is TGTGCCAGCAGTCCCTCTGGAAACACCATATATTTT. The chain uses TRBV6-1 and TRBJ1-3; D unresolved. Trimming shortened V by 5 bases and J by 0 bases, and 2 bases separated the two germline ends. The CDR3 length is 12 residues. CDR1 is MNHNS and CDR2 is SASEGT in the germline V gene.

With respect to this clone: The sample contains more than one DNA sequence encoding this CDR3. This chain links TRBV7-2 with TRBJ2-2, with D perhaps assigned TRBD1 or TRBD2 (5 bases each). Germline V lookup: CDR1 SGHTA, CDR2 FQGNSA. This CDR3 contains 14 residues. V was pared by 2 bases and J by 3 bases, with 7 bases between. As DNA, the CDR3 is TGTGCCAGCAGCTTACGGGGCGACACCGGGGAGCTGTTTTTT. Protein sequence: CASSLRGDTGELFF.

The rearrangement links TRBV6-6 to TRBJ2-7; D remains ambiguous. CDR1 and CDR2 from the germline V gene are MNHNY and SVGAGI (reference sequence). The CDR3 loop spans 15 amino acids. V was pared by 3 bases and J by 0 bases, with 12 bases between. Written as DNA, the CDR3 is TGTGCCAGCAGTTATGGCTTGCTCGGCTCCTACGAGCAGTACTTC. Encoded protein: CASSYGLLGSYEQYF.

The chain combines TRBV28 with TRBJ2-1; TRBD1 agrees at 7 bases. The V gene's germline CDR1 is MDHEN and CDR2 SYDVKM. Trimming at V came to 6 bases and at J to 6 bases, leaving 11 bases not matched to a gene. The CDR3 spans 15 residues. The CDR3 nucleotides are TGTGCCAGCAGCCGTGGGTCGAGGGGGCTCAATGAGCAGTTCTTC. Translation: CASSRGSRGLNEQFF.

The rearrangement uses TRBV15 and TRBJ1-1; D unresolved. Per germline, CDR1 LNHNV and CDR2 YYDKDF (reference sequence). This CDR3 spans 13 amino acids. Trimming left V 7 bases short and J 1 base short, with 10 bases between. This CDR3 is CATTLDRNTEAFF. Here the CDR3 DNA reads TGTGCCACCACTCTCGACCGGAACACTGAAGCTTTCTTT.

The chain has TRBV5-1 and TRBJ2-7, with D possibly matching TRBD2 (5 bases). Germline CDR1 and CDR2: SGHRS and YFSETQ. This CDR3 is built from 15 residues. V was pared by 3 bases and J by 5 bases, with 18 bases between. CDR3 residues: CASSSVVIGNDEQYF. CDR3 DNA: TGCGCCAGCAGCTCCGTGGTTATCGGGAATGACGAGCAGTACTTC.

The gene calls are TRBV30 and TRBJ2-1; D is possibly TRBD1 or TRBD2 (7 bases each). Germline assignment: CDR1 GTSNPN and CDR2 SVGIG (reference sequence). The CDR3 covers 13 residues. V lost 1 base and J lost 7, with 11 bases in between. The CDR3 nucleotides are TGTGCCTGGAGTGGCAGGGGGGGGAATGAGCAGTTCTTC. As protein: CAWSGRGGNEQFF.